What follows are 24 T cell receptor beta chains derived from one specimen sequenced in a study of cytomegalovirus exposure and HLA in healthy donors. Primers: 60 Vbeta forward and 13 Jbeta reverse. The data were produced by immunoSEQ multiplex PCR, yet TCRdb's version contains in-frame clones alone and is incomplete. Of 35,000 to 40,000 clones listed, 66% are singletons. Sequencing used PBMCs. These receptors originate from a man aged 45-65 years in good health and CMV-seropositive.

This sequence joins TRBV6-1 and TRBJ1-3, with D perhaps matching TRBD1 (5 bases). This CDR3 region has 15 residues. Trimming removed 2 bases from V and 4 bases from J, with 12 bases in between. Germline CDR1 reads MNHNS; CDR2 reads SASEGT. The CDR3 region is CASSEKAGRGNTIYF. Written as DNA, the CDR3 is TGTGCCAGCAGTGAAAAGGCAGGGCGGGGAAACACCATATATTTT.

The chain carries TRBV7-9 and TRBJ2-3; a weak D match, TRBD1 (6 bases). Germline loops: CDR1 SEHNR, CDR2 FQNEAQ (reference sequence). The CDR3 loop spans 14 amino acids. Trimming pared 2 bases from V and 4 bases from J, leaving 10 bases between. The DNA of the CDR3 is TGTGCCAGCAGCTTAAGCCAGGGGTCAGATACGCAGTATTTT. Translation gives CASSLSQGSDTQYF.

This clone was counted once. The CDR3 sequence is CASSYTVTGGNYEQYF. DNA of the CDR3: TGTGCCAGCAGTTACACTGTGACAGGGGGAAACTACGAGCAGTACTTC. The chain uses TRBV6-5 and TRBJ2-7; TRBD1 matches 9 bases. V was pared by 2 bases and J by 3 bases, with 8 bases of the junction left unmatched. CDR3 length equals 16 residues. CDR1 and CDR2 (germline): MNHEY, SVGAGI.

The V call is TRBV5-1, the J call TRBJ1-1; possible D gene TRBD1, 5 bases. Trimming took 1 base from V and 3 from J, leaving 13 bases between them. Germline lookup yields CDR1 SGHRS and CDR2 YFSETQ. The CDR3 contains 15 residues. The CDR3 region is CASSLSGRVDTEAFF. CDR3 bases: TGCGCCAGCAGCTTGTCGGGCAGGGTGGACACTGAAGCTTTCTTT. Full variable domain (missing parts from reference TRBV5-1 and TRBJ1-1): KAGVTQTPRYLIKTRGQQVTLSCSPISGHRSVSWYQQTPGQGLQFLFEYFSETQRNKGNFPGRFSGRQFSNSRSEMNVSTLELGDSALYLCASSLSGRVDTEAFFGQGTRLTVV.

The count of this clone is one. J is TRBJ1-2 and V is TRBV19; D is undetermined. V shed 7 bases and J shed 4 bases, with 13 bases lying between them. Germline-derived CDR1 and CDR2 are LNHDA and SQIVND (reference sequence). This CDR3 has 13 residues. The CDR3 region has the DNA TGTGCCAGTACCCCGAGGCAGACCTATGGCTACACCTTC. Translating gives CASTPRQTYGYTF.

The genes are TRBV15 and TRBJ1-5; D call uncertain. Germline CDR1 LNHNV, CDR2 YYDKDF (reference sequence). This CDR3 region has 14 residues. Between the trimmed V and J ends, which lost 0 bases and 5 bases, there was a span of 8 bases. CDR3 bases: TGTGCCACCAGCAGAGATCGTACAGATCAGCCCCAGCATTTT. Translating gives CATSRDRTDQPQHF.

This clone was recorded a few times. This sequence joins TRBV2 and TRBJ2-1, with D possibly being TRBD2 (6 bases). The CDR3 contains 11 residues. Trimming pared 6 bases from V and 15 bases from J, leaving 15 bases between. From germline, CDR1 is SNHLY and CDR2 FYNNEI. DNA for the CDR3: TGTGCCAGCAGCAACGGGGGTCGGGGGTTCTTC. Residues: CASSNGGRGFF.

The chain has TRBV5-1 and TRBJ1-2, with 8 bases identical to TRBD1. This CDR3 contains 14 residues. The junction had 6 bases not matched to a gene; V was cut back by 2 bases and J by 6 bases. Germline CDR1 and CDR2: SGHRS and YFSETQ. The CDR3 sequence: CASSFVTGADGYTF. In nucleotides, the CDR3 is TGCGCCAGCAGCTTCGTGACAGGGGCTGATGGCTACACCTTC.

This clone was observed a few times. This chain joins TRBV4-3 and TRBJ1-5; no clear D gene. The CDR3 extends over 15 amino acids. Germline lookup yields CDR1 LGHNA and CDR2 YSLEER. The germline V and J ends were trimmed by 0 bases and 5 bases, with 11 bases remaining between them. CDR3 in DNA: TGCGCCAGCAGCCAAGACATGGCCAAAGATCAGCCCCAGCATTTT. Translating gives CASSQDMAKDQPQHF.

In this sample, this clone turned up a few times. V is TRBV18 and J is TRBJ2-5; 9 positions agree with TRBD1. Germline CDR1 and CDR2: KGHSH and LQKENI. This CDR3 is built from 15 residues. V was clipped by 2 bases and J by 2 bases; unmatched bases: 3. The CDR3 region is CASSPSGTGQETQYF. CDR3 nucleotide sequence: TGTGCCAGCTCACCATCCGGGACAGGGCAAGAGACCCAGTACTTC.

The CDR3 DNA is TGTGCCAGCAGCTTTGGTCAGTACAATGAGCAGTTCTTC. This sequence encodes CASSFGQYNEQFF. The chain uses TRBV11-2 and TRBJ2-1; D uncertain. Per the germline V gene, CDR1 is SGHAT and CDR2 is FQNNGV. V lost 3 bases and J 4 bases, leaving 7 bases between the germline ends. The CDR3 covers 13 residues.

This chain uses TRBV6-4 with TRBJ1-1, with D possibly being TRBD1 (5 bases). This CDR3 region has 14 residues. Germline-derived CDR1 and CDR2 are MRHNA and SNTAGT. V was cut by 2 bases and J by 11 bases, with 18 bases left in between. The CDR3 DNA reads TGTGCCAGCAGTGACACTGGACAATTGGTGGGTGCTTTCTTT. It specifies CASSDTGQLVGAFF.

J is TRBJ2-7 and V is TRBV6-1, with TRBD1 as a possible D gene (6 bases). The germline V and J ends were trimmed by 4 bases and 0 bases, with 13 bases remaining between them. The CDR3 runs to 15 residues. Germline CDR1 MNHNS, CDR2 SASEGT. Here the CDR3 DNA reads TGTGCCAGCAGTGGATGGACAGATAGCTCCTACGAGCAGTACTTC. Its translation: CASSGWTDSSYEQYF.

The chain recombines TRBV7-2 with TRBJ1-6; TRBD1 matches 10 bases. The germline V gene encodes CDR1 SGHTA and CDR2 FQGNSA. The CDR3 is made up of 14 amino acids. V was clipped by 5 bases and J by 10 bases; unmatched bases: 5. In DNA form, the CDR3 reads TGTGCCAGCAGCACTCGGACAGGGGGGTCACCCCTCCACTTT. Amino acid sequence: CASSTRTGGSPLHF.

This clone was found once. The chain combines TRBV13 with TRBJ1-1, with a weak D call TRBD1 (5 bases). This CDR3 is 17 amino acids long. The germline V gene encodes CDR1 PRHDT and CDR2 FYEKMQ (reference sequence). V was pared by 2 bases and J by 4 bases, with 20 bases between. CDR3 bases: TGTGCCAGCAGCTTAAGGGCCGGTAGGCAGGGATTCACTGAAGCTTTCTTT. Amino acid sequence: CASSLRAGRQGFTEAFF. Using reference TRBV13 and TRBJ1-1 for the parts outside the CDR3, the full variable domain is AAGVIQSPRHLIKEKRETATLKCYPIPRHDTVYWYQQGPGQDPQFLISFYEKMQSDKGSIPDRFSAQQFSDYHSELNMSSLELGDSALYFCASSLRAGRQGFTEAFFGQGTRLTVV.

This clone was detected a few times. The V call is TRBV25-1, the J call TRBJ1-4, with no clear D. V lost 1 base to trimming and J lost 8 bases, with 11 bases between them. Per the germline V gene, CDR1 is MGHDK and CDR2 is SYGVNS. The CDR3 spans 14 residues. CDR3 amino acids: CASSESPTVEKLFF. The CDR3 DNA is TGTGCCAGCAGTGAATCGCCGACTGTCGAAAAACTGTTTTTT.

The V gene is TRBV4-3, the J gene TRBJ2-4, with a tentative D call TRBD1 (6 bases). The CDR3 contains 15 residues. CDR1 LGHNA and CDR2 YSLEER come from the germline V gene. The V and J ends lost 0 bases and 6 bases respectively, with 12 bases between them. The CDR3 region has the DNA TGCGCCAGCAGCCAAGATCAACAGGGAAGAAACATTCAGTACTTC. Encoded protein: CASSQDQQGRNIQYF.

The rearrangement links TRBV11-2 to TRBJ2-7; 7 bases are shared with TRBD1. Germline CDR1 is SGHAT and CDR2 is FQNNGV. V was pared by 5 bases and J by 0 bases, with 7 bases of the junction left unmatched. The CDR3 has 15 residues. DNA for the CDR3: TGTGCCAGCAGCCCCGGGACAGCTAACTCCTACGAGCAGTACTTC. Translation gives CASSPGTANSYEQYF.

The chain combines TRBV7-6 with TRBJ2-2; the D is unclear. CDR1 and CDR2 from the germline V gene are SGHVS and FNYEAQ. The CDR3 contains 14 residues. Trimming took off 1 base at V and 6 bases at J, with 9 bases between the two ends. CDR3: CASSLVLEAGELFF. The CDR3 DNA is TGTGCCAGCAGCTTAGTACTTGAGGCCGGGGAGCTGTTTTTT.

The gene calls are TRBV7-8 and TRBJ2-3; 10 bases map to TRBD2. Looked up from germline, CDR1 is SGHVS and CDR2 is FQNEAQ. V shed 4 bases, J shed 2 bases, and the junction held 6 bases outside the gene matches. This CDR3 has 16 amino acids. CDR3: CASSSRTSGYTDTQYF. Written as DNA, the CDR3 is TGTGCCAGCAGCTCACGGACTAGCGGATACACAGATACGCAGTATTTT.

This clone was seen just once. CDR3 in amino acids: CASSQTGDYGYTF. Here the CDR3 DNA reads TGTGCCAGCAGTCAGACAGGGGACTATGGCTACACCTTC. The chain couples TRBV6-1 to TRBJ1-2; 8 nucleotides match TRBD1. Germline CDR1 reads MNHNS; CDR2 reads SASEGT. The CDR3 runs to 13 residues. V was pared by 5 bases and J by 3 bases, with 2 bases of the junction left unmatched.

The chain combines TRBV7-2 with TRBJ1-3; 7 bases fit TRBD1. Germline V gene data show CDR1 as SGHTA and CDR2 as FQGNSA. The V and J ends lost 1 base and 0 bases, in that order; junction bases with no gene match: 6. The CDR3 runs to 17 residues. CDR3 nucleotide sequence: TGTGCCAGCAGCTTAGTGACAGGGAGACACTCTGGAAACACCATATATTTT. Amino acids: CASSLVTGRHSGNTIYF.

This clone showed up just a few times. The chain combines TRBV5-1 with TRBJ2-7, with D unclear. From germline, CDR1 is SGHRS and CDR2 YFSETQ. The CDR3 extends over 13 amino acids. Trimming took 3 bases from V and 3 from J, leaving 10 bases between them. Written as DNA, the CDR3 is TGCGCCAGCAGCTCCGGAGCCATCTACGAGCAGTACTTC. Protein sequence: CASSSGAIYEQYF.

As for this clone: A junction boundary mismatches the germline segment, possibly from a read error. The gene calls are TRBV2 and TRBJ1-4; TRBD1 aligns across 10 bases. CDR1 SNHLY and CDR2 FYNNEI come from the germline V gene. This CDR3 contains 17 residues. DNA of the CDR3: TGTGCCAGCAGTGCAGGGACAGGGGAAGTCGGAGGCCATTATGGACGTTTT. Translation gives CASSAGTGEVGGHYGRF.